Each of the 10 T cell receptor beta chains below was sequenced from the same sample in a study of blood T cell repertoires in COVID-19. Measured with immunoSEQ multiplex PCR; TCRdb has only the in-frame clones, and not every one. The sample lists 300,000 or so clones, over 80% occurring once. The sequenced sample was peripheral blood. Source of these receptors: a woman between 35 and 50 years old with acute or convalescent COVID-19.

This rearrangement joins TRBV11-2 to TRBJ2-5, with D perhaps TRBD2 (6 bases). This CDR3 has 13 amino acids. The V gene lost 5 bases and the J gene lost 5 bases, with 12 bases spanning the gap. CDR1 SGHAT and CDR2 FQNNGV come from the germline V gene. CDR3 in DNA: TGTGCCAGCAGCGGGGACGGAGGGGAGACCCAGTACTTC. Protein sequence: CASSGDGGETQYF.

V gene TRBV6-5 combines with J gene TRBJ2-7, with TRBD1 identical over 10 bases. The J segment lost 7 bases and the V segment lost 4 bases, leaving 7 bases of the junction unmatched. The germline CDR1 and CDR2 sequences are MNHEY and SVGAGI. The CDR3 is 14 amino acids. The CDR3 nucleotides are TGTGCCAGCAGTTCCAGACAGGGGGCTTTAGAGCAGTACGTC. Its protein is CASSSRQGALEQYV.

The V gene is TRBV27, the J gene TRBJ2-3; 7 positions agree with TRBD1. Looked up from germline, CDR1 is MNHEY and CDR2 is SMNVEV (reference sequence). The CDR3 totals 17 residues. The V and J ends lost 5 bases and 3 bases, in that order; junction bases with no gene match: 14. As DNA, the CDR3 is TGTGCCAGCAGTCCCTATGGGGCAGGGGGATTAACAGATACGCAGTATTTT. Encoded protein: CASSPYGAGGLTDTQYF.

The chain uses TRBV15 and TRBJ1-2; D remains unclear. Trimming took off 0 bases at V and 4 bases at J, with 12 bases between the two ends. There are 15 residues in the CDR3. The germline CDR1 and CDR2 sequences are LNHNV and YYDKDF (reference sequence). CDR3 region: CATSRDLGLLYGYTF. The CDR3 coding sequence is TGTGCCACCAGCAGAGATCTAGGACTTCTCTATGGCTACACCTTC.

The chain has TRBV10-3 and TRBJ2-3; 10 nucleotides agree with TRBD2. There are 15 residues in the CDR3. Per the germline V gene, CDR1 is ENHRY and CDR2 is SYGVKD. Trimming removed 3 bases from V and 4 bases from J; junction bases left unmatched: 4. In DNA form, the CDR3 reads TGTGCCATCAGTGACACTAGCGGGGTCCCAGATACGCAGTATTTT. Its translation is CAISDTSGVPDTQYF.

The chain carries TRBV19 and TRBJ1-2, with D uncertain. Germline CDR1 LNHDA, CDR2 SQIVND (reference sequence). V lost 2 bases to trimming and J lost 8 bases, with 12 bases between them. The CDR3 consists of 13 residues. CDR3 in amino acids: CASSIRPGSGYTF. The CDR3, as DNA: TGTGCCAGTAGTATAAGACCGGGGTCGGGCTACACCTTC.

The chain recombines TRBV29-1 with TRBJ2-5, with TRBD2 identical over 7 bases. With V trimmed by 1 base and J by 5 bases, 10 bases remained unmatched. CDR1 and CDR2 from the germline V gene are SQVTM and ANQGSEA. This CDR3 spans 15 amino acids. The CDR3 bases are TGCAGCGTTGAAGGACTAGCTCCCTCGGGGGAGACCCAGTACTTC. The encoded protein is CSVEGLAPSGETQYF. Full variable domain (remainder filled in from reference TRBV29-1 and TRBJ2-5): SAVISQKPSRDICQRGTSLTIQCQVDSQVTMMFWYRQQPGQSLTLIATANQGSEATYESGFVIDKFPISRPNLTFSTLTVSNMSPEDSSIYLCSVEGLAPSGETQYFGPGTRLLVL.

The chain uses TRBV19 and TRBJ1-2; 7 bases are shared with TRBD1. J gave up 2 bases and V 4 bases, and 4 bases lay outside the gene matches. Germline values: CDR1 LNHDA, CDR2 SQIVND (reference sequence). The CDR3 covers 14 residues. The CDR3 DNA is TGTGCCAGTAGTACCCGGACAGGAAACTATGGCTACACCTTC. It translates to CASSTRTGNYGYTF.

The chain couples TRBV2 to TRBJ2-1, with 13 positions matching TRBD2. This CDR3 spans 17 amino acids. CDR1 is SNHLY and CDR2 is FYNNEI in the germline V gene. With 8 bases clipped from V and 0 bases from J, the junction kept 7 bases outside the gene matches. CDR3 residues: CASWTSGGLSSYNEQFF. In nucleotides, the CDR3 is TGTGCCAGCTGGACTAGCGGGGGCCTCAGCTCCTACAATGAGCAGTTCTTC.

The rearrangement links TRBV19 to TRBJ1-2, with D perhaps TRBD1 (5 bases). The V gene lost 3 bases and the J gene lost 8 bases, with 13 bases spanning the gap. Germline assignment: CDR1 LNHDA and CDR2 SQIVND (reference sequence). The CDR3 consists of 13 residues. Here the CDR3 DNA reads TGTGCCAGTAGTATTCTTGGGGCGCGAGGCTACACCTTC. Translating gives CASSILGARGYTF. The whole variable domain, remainder taken from reference TRBV19 and TRBJ1-2, is DGGITQSPKYLFRKEGQNVTLSCEQNLNHDAMYWYRQDPGQGLRLIYYSQIVNDFQKGDIAEGYSVSREKKESFPLTVTSAQKNPTAFYLCASSILGARGYTFGSGTRLTVV.